This passage covers 15 T cell receptor beta chains from one sample sequenced in a study of Graves' ophthalmopathy and Graves' hyperthyroidism. The authors amplified TCR beta CDR3 regions from RNA transcripts. RT-PCR was first run with HTBI primers, then multiplex PCR in a second round. TCRdb reanalysed the multiplex PCR reads using MiXCR and keeps one entry per CDR3 protein. The sample shows around 1,000,000 distinct CDR3 sequences, 35% to 40% of them seen only once. Source material: peripheral blood or thyroid tissue (not recorded which). The source is an adult man with Graves' hyperthyroidism.

Concerning this clonotype: One end of the junction is discordant with germline, which a read error may explain. The V call is TRBV10-3, the J call TRBJ1-1, with D uncertain. The CDR3 runs to 16 residues. Germline CDR1 and CDR2: ENHRY and SYGVKD. CDR3 region: CASSYLEMKGDTEAFF. The CDR3 DNA reads as TGTGCCAGCAGTTACCTTGAGATGAAGGGAGACACTGAAGCTTTCTTT.

A word on this clonotype: The junction departs from the called germline gene at one end, perhaps through a read error. The chain combines TRBV20-1 with TRBJ2-7; 9 positions match TRBD2. Germline V gene lookup returns CDR1 DFQATT and CDR2 SNEGSKA (reference sequence). There are 16 residues in the CDR3. The CDR3 sequence is CSARGSGGATTGELYF. In DNA, the CDR3 is TGCAGTGCTAGAGGTAGCGGGGGCGCGACCACCGGGGAGCTGTACTTC.

Only a few counts were recorded for this clonotype. This may be a read error: a much more frequent sequence differs by one nucleotide. The chain carries TRBV7-9 and TRBJ1-6, with TRBD1 as a possible D gene (6 bases). The CDR3 loop spans 15 amino acids. Per the germline V gene, CDR1 is SEHNR and CDR2 is FQNEAQ (reference sequence). V lost 8 bases and J 9 bases, leaving 20 bases between the germline ends. As DNA, the CDR3 is TGTGCCAGCGGCACCCCGGGGGCGCGTAGTTCACCCCTCCACTTT. Encoded protein: CASGTPGARSSPLHF.

The chain uses TRBV29-1 and TRBJ2-5; 8 bases align to TRBD2. This CDR3 has 14 residues. Looked up from germline, CDR1 is SQVTM and CDR2 is ANQGSEA. Trimming cost V 6 bases and J 0 bases; bases outside gene matches: 6. The CDR3 DNA is TGCAGCGTCCGGGGGGGATCGTACCAAGAGACCCAGTACTTC. The encoded protein is CSVRGGSYQETQYF.

This clonotype was seen many times. The chain uses TRBV7-9 and TRBJ2-5; 7 bases match TRBD1. This CDR3 is 14 amino acids long. Germline V gene data show CDR1 as SEHNR and CDR2 as FQNEAQ (reference sequence). The V and J ends lost 1 base and 2 bases, in that order; junction bases with no gene match: 1. CDR3 nucleotides: TGTGCCAGCAGCTTAGGGACAGGACAAGAGACCCAGTACTTC. Translated, it gives CASSLGTGQETQYF.

V is TRBV7-2 and J is TRBJ2-7, with TRBD2 as a possible D gene (5 bases). The CDR3 is made up of 12 amino acids. The germline V gene encodes CDR1 SGHTA and CDR2 FQGNSA. Trimming removed 1 base at V and 9 bases at J, with 10 bases between. CDR3 in DNA: TGTGCCAGCAGCTTAGGACGCGGGTGGCAGTACTTC. It codes for CASSLGRGWQYF.

This clonotype turned up a few times. This chain links TRBV19 with TRBJ1-5; D gene unclear. The germline V gene encodes CDR1 LNHDA and CDR2 SQIVND (reference sequence). V was trimmed by 2 bases and J by 7 bases, leaving 15 bases between them. The CDR3 contains 15 residues. CDR3 DNA: TGTGCCAGTAGTATACCCCGGACTCACGGCCAGCCCCAGCATTTT. Residues: CASSIPRTHGQPQHF.

The chain recombines TRBV2 with TRBJ2-1; TRBD2 aligns across 8 bases. Germline CDR1 reads SNHLY; CDR2 reads FYNNEI. This CDR3 contains 13 residues. With V trimmed by 11 bases and J by 4 bases, 7 bases remained unmatched. This CDR3 reads CAGERERYNEQFF. CDR3 coding DNA: TGTGCCGGTGAGCGGGAGCGGTACAATGAGCAGTTCTTC.

This clonotype was counted ten times or more. This chain uses TRBV25-1 with TRBJ1-5; the match to TRBD1 covers 11 bases. CDR1 MGHDK and CDR2 SYGVNS come from the germline V gene. J lost 0 bases, V lost 4 bases, and 5 bases had no gene match. This CDR3 contains 17 residues. The CDR3 sequence is CASSVPGQGVSNQPQHF. The CDR3 DNA follows: TGTGCCAGCAGTGTACCGGGACAGGGGGTTAGCAATCAGCCCCAGCATTTT.

This clonotype appeared many times. The rearrangement uses TRBV7-8 and TRBJ1-1; TRBD1 is a possible D gene (5 bases). The CDR3 spans 14 residues. Germline V gene lookup returns CDR1 SGHVS and CDR2 FQNEAQ. Trimming removed 5 bases from V and 2 bases from J, with 12 bases in between. The CDR3 spells CASSSTDRNTEAFF. CDR3 in DNA: TGTGCCAGCAGCAGCACAGACAGAAACACTGAAGCTTTCTTT.

This clonotype has a count of ten or more. V gene TRBV20-1 combines with J gene TRBJ2-7, with unresolved D. V was clipped by 3 bases and J by 3 bases, with 12 bases between them. Germline V gene data show CDR1 as DFQATT and CDR2 as SNEGSKA (reference sequence). This CDR3 has 13 residues. The CDR3 bases are TGCAGTGCTAGCATGGGTACCAGCTACGAGCAGTACTTC. It yields the protein CSASMGTSYEQYF.

This clonotype was observed many times. This chain links TRBV3-1 with TRBJ1-2; no definite D call. Deletions cut 0 bases from V and 8 bases from J, with 10 bases between. The CDR3 loop spans 13 amino acids. Germline V gives CDR1 LGHDT, CDR2 YNNKEL (reference sequence). The CDR3 region is CASSQEGAMGYTF. The CDR3, as DNA: TGTGCCAGCAGCCAAGAGGGCGCGATGGGCTACACCTTC. The full variable domain, rest sourced from reference TRBV3-1 and TRBJ1-2, is DTAVSQTPKYLVTQMGNDKSIKCEQNLGHDTMYWYKQDSKKFLKIMFSYNNKELIINETVPNRFSPKSPDKAHLNLHINSLELGDSAVYFCASSQEGAMGYTFGSGTRLTVV.

V usage is TRBV2 and J usage is TRBJ1-5; TRBD1 might be the D (5 bases). V was trimmed by 5 bases and J by 7 bases, leaving 12 bases between them. This CDR3 region has 13 residues. Germline CDR1 is SNHLY and CDR2 is FYNNEI. DNA of the CDR3: TGTGCCAGCAGTTCAGGGATAAAGCAGCCCCAGCATTTT. This sequence encodes CASSSGIKQPQHF. The full variable domain, rest sourced from reference TRBV2 and TRBJ1-5, is EPEVTQTPSHQVTQMGQEVILRCVPISNHLYFYWYRQILGQKVEFLVSFYNNEISEKSEIFDDQFSVERPDGSNFTLKIRSTKLEDSAMYFCASSSGIKQPQHFGDGTRLSIL.

Concerning this clonotype: Being one base from a much bigger clone, this may be a read error. V and J are TRBV5-1 and TRBJ2-7, with 8 bases identical to TRBD2. The CDR3 is 16 amino acids. Germline V gives CDR1 SGHRS, CDR2 YFSETQ. CDR3 residues: CASSPGGSGTYYEKYF. The CDR3 nucleotides read TGCGCCAGCAGCCCAGGAGGTAGCGGGACCTACTACGAGAAGTACTTC.

The table lists this clonotype with a few counts. This chain links TRBV28 with TRBJ1-1; D is uncertain. Germline values: CDR1 MDHEN, CDR2 SYDVKM. CDR3 length: 12 amino acids. V dropped 3 bases and J dropped 3 bases, with 5 bases sitting between them. The DNA for the CDR3 is TGTGCCAGCAGTTTCTCTGACACTGAAGCTTTCTTT. It yields the protein CASSFSDTEAFF.